These 3 T cell receptor beta chains originate from one sample sequenced in a study of OX40 agonist ivuxolimab in advanced cancers. Method: immunoSEQ multiplex PCR; TCRdb's copy keeps in-frame clones and lacks some. The sample holds 90,000 to 120,000 clones, 80% to 95% seen once. This specimen was CD4+ or CD8+ T cells sorted from blood, taken in a trial of the OX40 agonist ivuxolimab. The receptors come from an adult with an advanced solid tumor such as melanoma, head and neck, liver or kidney cancer.

The chain uses TRBV2 and TRBJ2-7, with TRBD2 identical over 12 bases. Germline V gene sequence: CDR1 SNHLY, CDR2 FYNNEI. The trim removed 6 bases at V and 5 bases at J, leaving 5 bases unmatched. The CDR3 runs 14 residues. In DNA, the CDR3 is TGTGCCAGCAGAGTGACTAGCGGGAGTGACGAGCAGTACTTC. Translation: CASRVTSGSDEQYF.

V gene TRBV7-6 combines with J gene TRBJ1-3, with TRBD1 identical over 7 bases. CDR1 is SGHVS and CDR2 is FNYEAQ in the germline V gene. This CDR3 has 14 residues. With V trimmed by 5 bases and J by 4 bases, 5 bases remained unmatched. The CDR3 region is CASSTRQGGNTIYF. The CDR3 DNA follows: TGTGCCAGCAGCACAAGACAGGGAGGAAACACCATATATTTT.

Here the CDR3 reads CASITPSTSGSTDTQYF. The CDR3 nucleotides read TGTGCCAGCATCACACCGTCGACTAGCGGGAGCACAGATACGCAGTATTTT. The chain couples TRBV7-9 to TRBJ2-3; 10 bases line up with TRBD2. Germline-derived CDR1 and CDR2 are SEHNR and FQNEAQ (reference sequence). The CDR3 has 17 amino acids. The trim removed 7 bases at V and 0 bases at J, leaving 10 bases unmatched.